This T cell receptor beta chain was documented in a study of human T cells and chemical hapten exposure. Study information: Small discrepancies in pooled library volume mainly accounted for the varying TCR yields per sample.

Regarding the study as a whole: The count of PT1 expanded TCRs correlated positively with patch test score. There were significantly more large CDR3 similarity clusters among expanded TCRs than among controls. High-frequency TCRs, those above 1 in 1000, stayed the same after DPC sensitization.

The CDR3 has 14 residues. Germline V gene lookup returns CDR1 LNHDA and CDR2 SQIVND (reference sequence). The V end lost 0 bases, the J end lost 4 bases, and 7 bases lay between the germline ends. Details on this clonotype: Its specificity is unknown.

The library tagged each cDNA molecule with unique molecular identifiers. A single record per CDR3 protein comes from TCRdb applying MiXCR to the reads. The repertoire has a few thousand distinct CDR3 sequences, 55% of them found once; the top ten carry more than 8%. Regarding treatment: therapeutic diphenylcyclopropenone sensitization with weekly scalp DPC. Sequenced here: whole blood, sampled before DPC sensitization or 2, 6, or about 24 weeks after (not recorded which). This rearrangement joins TRBV19 to TRBJ1-5; no definite D call. The sequence came from an adult with alopecia areata. Some clones in this sample may be carry-over from other donors' samples. This table probably holds off-target reads from a library built for another chain. CDR3 nucleotides: TGTGCCAGTAGTATAGACCCCGGAAATCAGCCCCAGCATTTT. Translated: CASSIDPGNQPQHF.